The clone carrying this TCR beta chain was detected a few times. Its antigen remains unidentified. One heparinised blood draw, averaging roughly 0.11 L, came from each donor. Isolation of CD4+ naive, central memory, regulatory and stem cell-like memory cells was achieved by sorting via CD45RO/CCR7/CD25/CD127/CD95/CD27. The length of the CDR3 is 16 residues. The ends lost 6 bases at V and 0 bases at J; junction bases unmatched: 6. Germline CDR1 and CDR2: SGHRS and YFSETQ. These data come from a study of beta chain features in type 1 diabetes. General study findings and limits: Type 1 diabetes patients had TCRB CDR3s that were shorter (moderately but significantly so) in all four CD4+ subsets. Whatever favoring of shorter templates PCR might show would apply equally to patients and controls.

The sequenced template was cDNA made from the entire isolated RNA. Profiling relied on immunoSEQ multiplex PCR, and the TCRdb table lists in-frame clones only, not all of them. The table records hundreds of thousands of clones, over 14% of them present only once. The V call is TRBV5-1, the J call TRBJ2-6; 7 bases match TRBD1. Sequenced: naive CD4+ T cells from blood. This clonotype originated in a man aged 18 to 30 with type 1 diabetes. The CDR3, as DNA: TGCGCCAGCAATACCGCAGGGGGCTCTGGGGCCAACGTCCTGACTTTC. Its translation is CASNTAGGSGANVLTF.